This T cell receptor beta chain was documented in a study of blood T cell repertoires in COVID-19 (dated by TCRdb to the early 2020s). Study-wide context: The collaborator samples originated in the United States, Italy and Spain and spanned the acute and convalescent phases of COVID-19. The material from the prospective study consisted of cDNA or gDNA derived from T cells, B-cell-depleted T cells, or PBMCs. The dataset comprised deeply sampled blood TCRbeta repertoires from subjects exposed to, actively infected with, or recovered from COVID-19. A de-identified subject ID, COVID-19 status, age in years and sex were almost always included in the sample metadata. Samples were obtained from the ongoing ImmuneRACE study (first 160 participants) and from 950 to 1,500 subjects provided by 6 global collaborators. Where HLA class I and class II types were available, the types were taken from metadata supplied by the sample provider, not from assay-based typing. The repertoires were released in a freely available public database meant as a resource for research on the immune response to SARS-CoV-2. Summary of the overall study and its limitations: The quantity of clinical and demographic metadata differed by source and by participant and was supplied without curation.

The germline V gene (reference sequence) specifies MNHEY as CDR1 and SMNVEV as CDR2. Unmatched junction bases come to 5, with V trimmed by 4 bases and J by 4 bases. The CDR3 measures 14 amino acids from cysteine to phenylalanine. Of all the DNA, just the CDR3 is kept, 42 bases in frame from base 1. This clone appeared once. Its binding antigen is unknown. Base qualities are not at hand, and no much larger clone is one base apart. TCRbeta CDR3 regions were amplified from genomic DNA using the immunoSEQ Assay, a bias-controlled multiplex PCR. From the authors' description of their analysis: Nucleated cell counts per sample were estimated from amplification of reference gene primers within the assay. Sequence reads were collapsed and filtered to measure the absolute abundance of every unique TCRbeta CDR3 rearrangement. For each sample, productive Simpson clonality was calculated as the square root of Simpson's diversity index across productive rearrangements. TCRdb took this table from immuneACCESS and kept in-frame rearrangements with V and J called. Such tables lack part of the clones; where checked against another copy, unresolved V genes explain under half of the gap, and the rest is unexplained. Clone size and the V and J calls come from that table; the DNA yielded D and trimming. This sample has hundreds of thousands of clones in its table, and approximately 83% of those were observed once. The ten largest clones represent roughly 1.2% of the sample.

At one collaborating source in Seattle, patients were enrolled during active infection and were followed longitudinally through the course of disease. Each collaborating institution followed its own protocols to collect whole blood in K2EDTA tubes. Collaborator samples were shipped for TCRbeta analysis as frozen whole blood, isolated PBMCs, or DNA extracted from either sample type. The sequence was collected from a woman between 25 and 40 years old with COVID-19, enrolled during active disease. The chain links TRBV27 with TRBJ2-7; TRBD1 fits 9 bases in the junction. The material sequenced was peripheral blood. The CDR3 region reads CASSYDRGLYEQYF. The sequence in DNA is TGTGCCAGCAGTTACGACAGGGGGTTGTACGAGCAGTACTTC.